Listed below are T cell receptor beta chains from one sample, sequenced in a study of T cells in Graves' hyperthyroidism and ophthalmopathy. TCRdb ran MiXCR on the multiplex PCR reads and lists one entry per CDR3 protein. The table has hundreds of thousands of distinct CDR3 sequences, approximately 15% seen once. The sequenced sample consisted of blood. These receptors were taken from a woman aged 40-49 years with Graves' ophthalmopathy. Each CDR3 is given with its conserved first and last residue. D genes are given only for firm matches. The size field is filled for only some rows; it gives once, few, many or a size class.

NA | many | TRBJ2-5 | TRBV11-2 | 15 | TGTGCCAGCAGCTTAGCCCCTGAGCCACAAGAGACCCAGTACTTC | CASSLAPEPQETQYF
NA | many | TRBJ1-4 | TRBV18 | 16 | TGTGCCAGCTCAGACCGCCCCTCCACAACTAATGAAAAACTGTTTTTT | CASSDRPSTTNEKLFF
TRBD2 | NA | TRBJ2-7 | TRBV20-1 | 16 | TGCAGTGCTTTACCCACAGCGGGAGGGTTCTCCTACGAGCAGTACTTC | CSALPTAGGFSYEQYF
NA | many | TRBJ2-3 | TRBV2 | 15 | TGTGCCAGCCAACACAAGGCCCTGGTGACAGATACGCAGTATTTT | CASQHKALVTDTQYF
TRBD2 | many | TRBJ2-7 | TRBV28 | 16 | TGTGCCAGCAGTTTAGTACTAGCGGGAGGAATACGCGAGCAGTACTTC | CASSLVLAGGIREQYF
NA | NA | TRBJ2-1 | TRBV25-1 | 12 | TGTGCCAGCAGTGAACAGGGTGATGAGCAGTTCTTC | CASSEQGDEQFF
NA | few | TRBJ1-1 | TRBV2 | 13 | TGTGCCAGCAACCTAAAGCCGGACACTGAAGCTTTCTTT | CASNLKPDTEAFF
NA | many | TRBJ1-4 | TRBV2 | 15 | TGTGCCAGCAGTGAAGATTCAGGGGCGGGGGAAAAACTGTTTTTT | CASSEDSGAGEKLFF
NA | few | TRBJ2-5 | TRBV3-1 | 13 | TGTGCCAGCAGCCCAGTATCCCAAGAGACCCAGTACTTC | CASSPVSQETQYF
NA | few | TRBJ2-3 | TRBV29-1 | 13 | TGCAGCGTTGTTTTAGGATACACAGATACGCAGTATTTT | CSVVLGYTDTQYF
NA | many | TRBJ1-1 | TRBV28 | 14 | TGTGCCAGCAGTTTGACCGCTGTAGGACCTGAAGCTTTCTTT | CASSLTAVGPEAFF
NA | NA | TRBJ2-7 | TRBV2 | 13 | TGTGCCAGCAGTGGGGGGATCTCCTGCCCGCAGTACTTC | CASSGGISCPQYF
NA | many | TRBJ2-7 | TRBV20-1 | 11 | TGCAGTCTAGGTCGGGACTACGAGCAGTACTTC | CSLGRDYEQYF
TRBD2 | many | TRBJ2-1 | TRBV10-1 | 13 | TGCGCCAGCGGGGCGGGAGAGGGAGGTGAGCAGTTCTTC | CASGAGEGGEQFF
NA | many | TRBJ1-1 | TRBV12-3/TRBV12-4 | 14 | TGTGCCAGCAGTTTCAGAGACACGAACACTGAAGCTTTCTTT | CASSFRDTNTEAFF
NA | NA | TRBJ2-1 | TRBV11-2 | 13 | TGTGCCAGCAGCAGAGAGGCAGCCAATGAGCAGTTCTTC | CASSREAANEQFF